These T cell receptor beta chains were read from a single sample in a study of graft-versus-host responses after intestinal transplantation. Using immunoSEQ multiplex PCR, the repertoire was profiled, and TCRdb retains in-frame clones only, with some absent. In the table there are around 76,000 clones, about 94% of which are singletons. Which antigens these TCRs recognize remains unknown. The sample in question was unstimulated CD8+ T cells sorted from spleen or lymph node cells, obtained before intestinal transplant. The receptors shown here come from a human donor who received an intestinal transplant. Both conserved end residues are part of each CDR3. The D gene is left open where the match is weak. A clone size is listed for some rows: how often the clone was seen (once, few, many), or a class if it is expanded.

CDR3: CASSPEGQTNTEAFF
DNA: TGTGCCAGCAGCCCCGAGGGACAGACGAACACTGAAGCTTTCTTT
V: TRBV13
D: TRBD1
size: .
J: TRBJ1-1

CDR3: CASSSPPQGARTEAFF
DNA: TGTGCCAGCAGTTCCCCTCCACAGGGGGCAAGGACTGAAGCTTTCTTT
V: TRBV28
D: TRBD1
size: .
J: TRBJ1-1

CDR3: CASSYSHLYRARGYTF
DNA: TGTGCCAGCAGTTATTCCCATTTATACAGGGCGAGAGGCTACACCTTC
V: TRBV6-6
D: .
size: once
J: TRBJ1-2

CDR3: CASSYSSSGRGELFF
DNA: TGTGCCAGCAGTTACTCTTCTAGCGGGAGAGGGGAGCTGTTTTTT
V: TRBV6-5
D: TRBD2
size: .
J: TRBJ2-2

CDR3: CASSLGRWGNTEAFF
DNA: TGTGCCAGCAGTTTAGGGAGGTGGGGGAACACTGAAGCTTTCTTT
V: TRBV27
D: .
size: .
J: TRBJ1-1

CDR3: CASSLEGSGRVYEQYF
DNA: TGTGCCAGCAGCTTGGAGGGGAGCGGGAGGGTCTACGAGCAGTACTTC
V: TRBV5-5
D: TRBD2
size: few
J: TRBJ2-7

CDR3: CASFPVGAAAVYEQYF
DNA: TGTGCCAGCTTTCCCGTCGGGGCAGCGGCGGTATACGAGCAGTACTTC
V: TRBV7-9
D: .
size: .
J: TRBJ2-7

CDR3: CASSSLQGNEQFF
DNA: TGCGCCAGCAGTTCTTTACAGGGCAATGAGCAGTTCTTC
V: TRBV4-3
D: .
size: .
J: TRBJ2-1

CDR3: CASSYRLAGGQETQYF
DNA: TGTGCCAGCAGTTACCGACTAGCGGGAGGGCAAGAGACCCAGTACTTC
V: TRBV6-5
D: TRBD2
size: .
J: TRBJ2-5

CDR3: CASSPPHGRGNEQFF
DNA: TGTGCCAGCAGTCCCCCCCACGGGAGAGGCAATGAGCAGTTCTTC
V: TRBV6-5
D: .
size: .
J: TRBJ2-1

CDR3: CASSLGGELAEDYEQYF
DNA: TGTGCCAGCAGCTTAGGAGGCGAGCTAGCGGAAGACTACGAGCAGTACTTC
V: TRBV11-1
D: TRBD2
size: .
J: TRBJ2-7

CDR3: CASRGLAVSTDTQYF
DNA: TGTGCCAGCAGGGGGCTAGCGGTTTCCACAGATACGCAGTATTTT
V: TRBV6-1
D: TRBD2
size: .
J: TRBJ2-3

CDR3: CASSFYGTGGEWVSGANVLTF
DNA: TGTGCCAGCAGTTTCTATGGGACAGGGGGCGAATGGGTTTCTGGGGCCAACGTCCTGACTTTC
V: TRBV28
D: TRBD1
size: .
J: TRBJ2-6

CDR3: CASSIPSGRYNEQFF
DNA: TGTGCCAGCAGTATTCCTAGCGGCAGATACAATGAGCAGTTCTTC
V: TRBV27
D: TRBD2
size: .
J: TRBJ2-1

CDR3: CASSQDYTEAFF
DNA: TGCGCCAGCAGCCAAGATTACACTGAAGCTTTCTTT
V: TRBV4-1
D: .
size: .
J: TRBJ1-1

CDR3: CSVESGIEEQYF
DNA: TGCAGCGTTGAATCGGGTATAGAGGAGCAGTACTTC
V: TRBV29-1
D: .
size: .
J: TRBJ2-7

CDR3: CASSPGTGITEAFF
DNA: TGTGCCAGCAGCCCCGGGACAGGGATTACTGAAGCTTTCTTT
V: TRBV27
D: TRBD1
size: .
J: TRBJ1-1